The text below deals with one TCR beta chain. The CDR3 runs to 14 residues. V dropped 10 bases and J dropped 7; count of bases not matched to a gene: 14. Germline-derived CDR1 and CDR2 are MNHEY and SVGAGI. Method: immunoSEQ multiplex PCR; TCRdb's copy keeps in-frame clones and lacks some. The sample records 100,000 to 150,000 clones, approximately 82% being singletons. The data are from a study of blood T cell repertoires in COVID-19. The source is a man in his 60s with acute or convalescent COVID-19. Sequencing was carried out using peripheral blood. This chain joins TRBV6-5 and TRBJ2-7; TRBD1 agrees at 9 bases. Here the CDR3 DNA reads TGTGCCACAGCGAGGGGGGACAGGGTGGATGAGCAGTACTTC. Protein sequence: CATARGDRVDEQYF.